The text below deals with one T cell receptor beta chain. Only a few counts were recorded for this clonotype. What this receptor recognizes is not known. Base qualities are missing; no much larger clone stands one base away. Including the terminal cysteine and phenylalanine, the CDR3 comprises 14 residues. The kept DNA is CDR3 alone, 42 bases in frame from the first base. Based on the germline V gene (reference sequence), the CDR1 and CDR2 sequences are SGHKS and YYEKEE. Germline trimming amounts to 5 bases on V and 10 bases on J, with 11 as the count of junction bases outside the gene matches. The receptor library was made with 5' RACE. This sample was sequenced with an Illumina HiSeq 2500. A second PCR of about 7 to 12 cycles was run with a J-beta primer mix and a sample-barcoded 5' primer. A template-switch 5' adaptor carrying 12 random nucleotides introduced a unique molecular identifier onto each TCR beta cDNA molecule. At least 3 million CDR3-containing paired-end reads were obtained from each sample. All of the RNA was converted into first-strand cDNA using the Mint cDNA synthesis kit, with a TRBC-specific oligonucleotide serving as the primer. All cDNA was treated with uracil-DNA glycosylase and then went through a first 18-cycle PCR with the universal primers M1SS and BC2_uni_R. The published analysis was carried out like this. Each sample was normalized by randomly selecting 1 million high-quality reads, each carrying a distinct molecular identifier. Reads with shared molecular identifiers were discarded instead of being binned into consensus sequences. MiTCR, with a Q25 quality threshold and the strictest error-elimination algorithm, was used for CDR3 identification, clonotype clustering and error correction. A nonparametric unseen species model with Euler transformation was used to estimate a lower bound on total TCR beta diversity. TCRdb reprocessed the public reads (quality trimming at Q25 with fastp, clone calling with MiXCR) and kept in-frame beta chains. Each entry is one CDR3 protein sequence, shown with its most common DNA and genes. TCRdb's processing, not the authors', yielded these V and J calls. The sample table contains about 780,000 distinct CDR3 sequences; only one count was recorded for 35% to 50% of them. The ten largest account for 18% of the sample.

The sample is drawn from a study of blood T cells in healthy people across ages (dated by TCRdb to between 2014 and 2016). Looking at the study overall: In model experiments, template switching captured roughly one uniquely barcoded TCR beta cDNA molecule for every two T cells. The study analyzed two additional independent replicas of 1 million unique cDNA reads from the same blood draw for two donors, one aged 18 to 30 and one aged 80 or older. Donors were grouped into four age groups: young (average approximately 15 years), middle-aged (39), aged (around 60) and long-lived (approximately 78). Using deep sequencing normalized with unique cDNA molecular identifiers, the study measured how TCR beta repertoire diversity changes with age. Donors of different ages were randomly distributed across sequencing lanes to avoid experimental bias.

The donors were roughly 40 Caucasian individuals from Russia, aged roughly 6 to 100 years, who were systemically healthy. Each donor gave ten milliliters of peripheral blood, collected into EDTA-treated Vacutainer tubes. Ficoll-Paque density-gradient centrifugation was used to isolate PBMCs, with at least 7 million per sample. Trizol reagent was used to extract total RNA from the PBMCs, yielding at least 6 micrograms per sample. Naive CD45RAhigh/CD27high T cell percentages were measured by flow cytometry on a PBMC aliquot from every donor. On the study overall, not on this receptor specifically: As age increased, observed TCR beta diversity per million T cells dropped in a roughly linear way, and a significant reduction was already evident by age about 36. Since profiling was done on bulk unsorted PBMCs, naive and antigen-experienced compartments could not be conclusively compared. Estimates of total diversity from one million sequenced T cells were regarded as lower bounds and underestimates. Donor CMV infection status was unknown, potentially confounding age-related changes in expanded clonotypes. A strong correlation was found between observed TCR beta diversity and the percentage of naive T cells measured by flow cytometry. The long-lived group showed more naive CD4+ T cells, fewer expanded clones and increased TCR diversity than the aged group, suggesting age selection.

The V gene is TRBV5-5 and the J gene is TRBJ2-1, and 8 junctional nucleotides match TRBD2. The sample comprised blood. The receptor comes from an older man in good health. The DNA reads as follows: TGTGCCAGCAGTTATAAGCGGGAGTCGAACGAGCAGTTCTTC. Its translation reads: CASSYKRESNEQFF.